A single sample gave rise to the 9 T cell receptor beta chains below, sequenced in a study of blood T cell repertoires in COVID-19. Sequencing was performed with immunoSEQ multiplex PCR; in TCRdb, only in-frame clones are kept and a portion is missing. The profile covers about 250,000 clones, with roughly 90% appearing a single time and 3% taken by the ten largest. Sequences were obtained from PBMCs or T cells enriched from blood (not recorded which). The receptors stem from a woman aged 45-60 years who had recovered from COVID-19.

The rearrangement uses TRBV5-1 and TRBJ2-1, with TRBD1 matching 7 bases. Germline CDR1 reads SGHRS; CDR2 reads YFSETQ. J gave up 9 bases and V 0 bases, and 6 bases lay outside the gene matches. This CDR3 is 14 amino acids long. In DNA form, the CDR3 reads TGCGCCAGCAGCTTGGGTCAGGGGGTAAGTGAGCAGTTCTTC. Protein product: CASSLGQGVSEQFF. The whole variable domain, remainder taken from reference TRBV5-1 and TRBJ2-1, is KAGVTQTPRYLIKTRGQQVTLSCSPISGHRSVSWYQQTPGQGLQFLFEYFSETQRNKGNFPGRFSGRQFSNSRSEMNVSTLELGDSALYLCASSLGQGVSEQFFGPGTRLTVL.

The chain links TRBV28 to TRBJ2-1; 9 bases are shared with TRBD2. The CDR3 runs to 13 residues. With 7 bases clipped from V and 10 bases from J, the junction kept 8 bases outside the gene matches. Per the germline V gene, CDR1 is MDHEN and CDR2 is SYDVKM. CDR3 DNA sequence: TGTGCCAGCATGTCGCTAGCGGGAAGGGAGCAGTTCTTC. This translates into CASMSLAGREQFF.

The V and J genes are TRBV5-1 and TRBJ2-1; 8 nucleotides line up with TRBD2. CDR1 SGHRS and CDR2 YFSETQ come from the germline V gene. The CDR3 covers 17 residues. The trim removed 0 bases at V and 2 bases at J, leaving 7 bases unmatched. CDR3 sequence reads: CASSLGSGSPTYNEQFF. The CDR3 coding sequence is TGCGCCAGCAGCTTGGGGAGCGGGAGCCCGACCTACAATGAGCAGTTCTTC.

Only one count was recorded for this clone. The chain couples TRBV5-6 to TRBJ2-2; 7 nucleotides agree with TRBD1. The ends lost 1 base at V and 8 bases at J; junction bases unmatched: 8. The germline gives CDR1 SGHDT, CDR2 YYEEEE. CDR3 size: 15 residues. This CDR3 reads CASSLSRSRGGELFF. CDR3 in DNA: TGTGCCAGCAGCTTGTCCCGGTCCAGGGGGGGGGAGCTGTTTTTT.

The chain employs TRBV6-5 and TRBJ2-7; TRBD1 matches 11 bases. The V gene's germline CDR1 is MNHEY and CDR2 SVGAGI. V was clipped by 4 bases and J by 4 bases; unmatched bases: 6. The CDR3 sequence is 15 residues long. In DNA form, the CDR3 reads TGTGCCAGCAGTTCTCCGGGACAGGGGGAGTACGAGCAGTACTTC. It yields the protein CASSSPGQGEYEQYF.

The CDR3 region is CASGDRTARRRDTQYF. DNA of the CDR3: TGTGCCAGCGGAGACAGGACTGCTCGGAGGCGAGATACGCAGTATTTT. This chain connects TRBV28 to TRBJ2-3; D might be TRBD1 (6 bases). This CDR3 comprises 16 residues. Germline CDR1 and CDR2: MDHEN and SYDVKM. Trimming removed 8 bases from V and 5 bases from J, with 23 bases in between. Filled out from reference TRBV28 and TRBJ2-3, the complete variable domain reads DVKVTQSSRYLVKRTGEKVFLECVQDMDHENMFWYRQDPGLGLRLIYFSYDVKMKEKGDIPEGYSVSREKKERFSLILESASTNQTSMYLCASGDRTARRRDTQYFGPGTRLTVL.

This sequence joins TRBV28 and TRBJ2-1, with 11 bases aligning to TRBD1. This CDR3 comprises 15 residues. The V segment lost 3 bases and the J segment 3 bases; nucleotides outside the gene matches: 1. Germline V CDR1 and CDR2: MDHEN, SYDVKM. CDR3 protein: CASSFGTGGYNEQFF. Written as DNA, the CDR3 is TGTGCCAGCAGTTTCGGGACAGGGGGCTACAATGAGCAGTTCTTC.

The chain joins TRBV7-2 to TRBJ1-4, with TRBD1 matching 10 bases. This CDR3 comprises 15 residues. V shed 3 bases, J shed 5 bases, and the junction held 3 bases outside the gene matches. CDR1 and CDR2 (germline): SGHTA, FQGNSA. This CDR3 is CASSLSGQGNEKLFF. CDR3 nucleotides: TGTGCCAGCAGCTTGTCGGGACAGGGGAATGAAAAACTGTTTTTT.

DNA for the CDR3: TGTGCCAGCAGCCCTCTAGCGGGCGCCTACAATGAGCAGTTCTTC. Encoded protein: CASSPLAGAYNEQFF. The V call is TRBV5-5, the J call TRBJ2-1; the match to TRBD2 covers 8 bases. The germline V gene has CDR1 SGHKS and CDR2 YYEKEE (reference sequence). This CDR3 comprises 15 residues. The junction had 5 bases not matched to a gene; V was cut back by 4 bases and J by 2 bases.